These T cell receptor beta chains were read from a single sample in a study of CD8 T cells in Susac syndrome. TCRdb reanalysed the immunoSEQ multiplex PCR reads using MiXCR and keeps one entry per CDR3 protein. The table includes about 150,000 distinct CDR3 sequences, roughly 95% detected once. Source material: CD4+ T cells from PBMCs. Source of these receptors: a human donor with Susac syndrome. CDR3s include the opening cysteine and the closing phenylalanine or tryptophan. D genes are given only for firm matches. Size values are once, few and many counts, or a class for expanded clones, and some rows have none.

d_call	j_call	v_call	clone_size	cdr3_nt	cdr3_aa
NA	TRBJ2-2	TRBV24-1	NA	TGTGCCACCAGTGATCCCCAGCGACCGGGCGGGGAGCTGTTTTTT	CATSDPQRPGGELFF
NA	TRBJ2-5	TRBV7-2	NA	TGTGCCAGCAGCTTAGCGCAGGGGGGGACCCAGTACTTC	CASSLAQGGTQYF
TRBD2	TRBJ2-3	TRBV7-2	NA	TGTGCCAGCAGCATGAGCGGGGGGGCCTCCGATACGCAGTATTTT	CASSMSGGASDTQYF
NA	TRBJ1-5	TRBV19	NA	TGTGCCAGTAGTATCCGGGGGGCTGGACAGCCCCAGCATTTT	CASSIRGAGQPQHF
NA	TRBJ2-5	TRBV25-1	NA	TGTGCCAGCAGTGAAACTAGAGCTGCGACCCAGTACTTC	CASSETRAATQYF
NA	TRBJ2-1	TRBV28	NA	TGTGCCAGCAGTCCCTACTCGAGCCCCAATGAGCAGTTCTTC	CASSPYSSPNEQFF
TRBD1	TRBJ2-5	TRBV7-6	NA	TGTGCCAGCATCATAGGGACAGGGGGACAAGAGACCCAGTACTTC	CASIIGTGGQETQYF
TRBD1	TRBJ1-6	TRBV5-1	once	TGCGCCAGCAGCGGGGTGACAGGGGAACTTAATTCACCCCTCCACTTT	CASSGVTGELNSPLHF
NA	TRBJ2-6	TRBV18	NA	TGTGCCAGCTCACCACGGGCCGTGGATTCTGGGGCCAACGTCCTGACTTTC	CASSPRAVDSGANVLTF
TRBD1	TRBJ1-1	TRBV25-1	NA	TGTGCCAGCAGTGATACTGGACAGGGGGTTACCAGTACCACTGAAGCTTTCTTT	CASSDTGQGVTSTTEAFF
NA	TRBJ1-5	TRBV11-2	few	TGTGCCAGCAGTTTGGAATGGGGGCAGCCCCAGCATTTT	CASSLEWGQPQHF
NA	TRBJ1-1	TRBV11-2	once	TGTGCCAGCAGCTTCGAACAGTCGAACACTGAAGCTTTCTTT	CASSFEQSNTEAFF
NA	TRBJ2-3	TRBV7-2	NA	TGTGCCAGCAGACTTCGGGGGATAGGGTCAGATACGCAGTATTTT	CASRLRGIGSDTQYF
NA	TRBJ1-5	TRBV12-3/TRBV12-4	NA	TGTGCCAGCAGGGTCCAAGGGGCAGATCAGCCCCAGCATTTT	CASRVQGADQPQHF
NA	TRBJ2-5	TRBV5-4	NA	TGTGCCAGCAGCTTGCCGGGGTACCAAGAGACCCAGTACTTC	CASSLPGYQETQYF
NA	TRBJ2-7	TRBV18	once	TGTGCCAGCTCACCAATGGCGGTCGGGATCTCCTACGAGCAGTACTTC	CASSPMAVGISYEQYF
NA	TRBJ2-3	TRBV6-5	NA	TGTGCCAGCAGTTACGGGCAGGATACGCAGTATTTT	CASSYGQDTQYF
NA	TRBJ2-7	TRBV11-2	NA	TGTGCCAGCAGCTTTAAGGGGCTTAGCGGCGACGAGCAGTACTTC	CASSFKGLSGDEQYF
NA	TRBJ1-5	TRBV29-1	NA	TGCAGCGTTGGACTAAGCGGGGATCGGCCCCAGCATTTT	CSVGLSGDRPQHF
TRBD1	TRBJ2-3	TRBV15	NA	TGTGCCACCAGCGGGTCGGGACAGGGGCCCACAGATACGCAGTATTTT	CATSGSGQGPTDTQYF
NA	TRBJ2-7	TRBV20-1	NA	TGCAGTGCTCCTGAGGGGGTGGGCTACGAGCAGTACTTC	CSAPEGVGYEQYF
TRBD2	TRBJ2-1	TRBV3-1	NA	TGTGCCAGCAGCCCGGTCCTTAGCGGGGGGGCCAATGAGCAGTTCTTC	CASSPVLSGGANEQFF
TRBD1	TRBJ2-1	TRBV24-1	NA	TGTGCCACCAGTGATCTCTCCGGGACAGGGAAGAGGGAGCAGTTCTTC	CATSDLSGTGKREQFF
TRBD1	TRBJ1-4	TRBV27	NA	TGTGCCAGCAGTTTAAGACAGGGTCTGAGTGAAAAACTGTTTTTT	CASSLRQGLSEKLFF
TRBD1	TRBJ2-3	TRBV7-9	NA	TGTGCCAGCAGCCCATGGGACAGCTCGGAGAGGGATACGCAGTATTTT	CASSPWDSSERDTQYF
NA	TRBJ2-4	TRBV30	NA	TGTGCCTCGAGAACTCTAGCCAAAAACATTCAGTACTTC	CASRTLAKNIQYF
NA	TRBJ1-5	TRBV7-8	NA	TGTGCCAGCAGCTTAGCGGAGGGGCGGGATCAGCCCCAGCATTTT	CASSLAEGRDQPQHF
NA	TRBJ1-3	TRBV9	NA	TGTGCCAGCAGCGTAGAGGTCTTCCCGGACTCTGGAAACACCATATATTTT	CASSVEVFPDSGNTIYF
NA	TRBJ2-3	TRBV19	NA	TGTGCCAGTAGTCTAGGAGGGGGGCCTTTGACAGATACGCAGTATTTT	CASSLGGGPLTDTQYF
NA	TRBJ1-1	TRBV18	NA	TGTGCCAGCTCAAACGCGCAGGGAGACACTGAAGCTTTCTTT	CASSNAQGDTEAFF
NA	TRBJ2-2	TRBV28	NA	TGTGCCAGCAGCCGGACAGTAAACACCGGGGAGCTGTTTTTT	CASSRTVNTGELFF
NA	TRBJ2-5	TRBV6-2/TRBV6-3	NA	TGTGCCAGCAAAACCAACGGAGAGACCCAGTACTTC	CASKTNGETQYF
TRBD1	TRBJ1-1	TRBV12-3/TRBV12-4	NA	TGTGCCAGCAGCCAGGGGGCGCACCCTGAAGCTTTCTTT	CASSQGAHPEAFF
NA	TRBJ2-1	TRBV3-1	once	TGTGCCAGCAGCCAAAGTGTGGCTGGTGAGCAGTTCTTC	CASSQSVAGEQFF
NA	TRBJ2-6	TRBV28	NA	TGTGCCAGCAGTTTTACAGGGACTGGGGCCAACGTCCTGACTTTC	CASSFTGTGANVLTF
TRBD2	TRBJ2-1	TRBV28	NA	TGTACAAGCGGGAGCTTTGATGAGCAGTTCTTC	CTSGSFDEQFF
TRBD2	TRBJ2-7	TRBV29-1	NA	TGCAGCGTTCGGACTAGCCCACTGTATGGGGAGCAGTACTTC	CSVRTSPLYGEQYF
NA	TRBJ2-2	TRBV14	NA	TGTGCCAGCAGCCAGGGCCAGAACACCGGGGAGCTGTTTTTT	CASSQGQNTGELFF
NA	TRBJ1-3	TRBV12-3/TRBV12-4	NA	TGTGCCAGCAGTCACAGCTCTGGAAACACCATATATTTT	CASSHSSGNTIYF
NA	TRBJ1-1	TRBV12-3/TRBV12-4	NA	TGTGCCAGCAGACCGGACAGCTCTGGGGTAAACACTGAAGCTTTCTTT	CASRPDSSGVNTEAFF
NA	TRBJ2-1	TRBV6-4	NA	TGTGCCAGCAGACTCACCTCCTACAATGAGCAGTTCTTC	CASRLTSYNEQFF
TRBD2	TRBJ2-7	TRBV12-3/TRBV12-4	NA	TGTGCCAGCAGTCCCGGGAGGGGGAGGGAGGCTTCAGCCTACGAGCAGTACTTC	CASSPGRGREASAYEQYF
TRBD2	TRBJ2-7	TRBV24-1	NA	TGTGCCACCAGTGACGGTAGCGGGACACCCTACGAGCAGTACTTC	CATSDGSGTPYEQYF
NA	TRBJ2-1	TRBV29-1	NA	NA	CSVWQWTGRGNEQFF
NA	TRBJ1-1	TRBV29-1	NA	TGCAGCGTTAGTACAGATTTTTTCAGCACTGAAGCTTTCTTT	CSVSTDFFSTEAFF